Following are 3 T cell receptor beta chains from one sample sequenced in a study of T cells in lung cancer brain metastases. TCRdb keeps only in-frame clones here, not all; method: immunoSEQ multiplex PCR. The data contain around 5,600 clones, 75% to 90% of them singletons. Sequenced: tumor tissue from a brain metastasis. The receptors originated from a man aged 45-60 years with non-small cell lung cancer that had spread to the brain.

This rearrangement joins TRBV5-1 to TRBJ1-5, with D possibly matching TRBD1 (5 bases). Trimming stripped 0 bases from V and 1 base from J, with 8 bases between. The CDR3 runs 15 residues. The germline V gene encodes CDR1 SGHRS and CDR2 YFSETQ. The CDR3 region is CASSLEGYSNQPQHF. The CDR3 DNA sequence: TGCGCCAGCAGCTTGGAGGGGTACAGCAATCAGCCCCAGCATTTT.

CDR3 protein: CSARTGESQPQHF. The CDR3 DNA follows: TGCAGCGCTAGGACAGGGGAATCTCAGCCCCAGCATTTT. The V and J genes are TRBV29-1 and TRBJ1-5; 9 bases are shared with TRBD1. This CDR3 has 13 amino acids. The germline gives CDR1 SQVTM, CDR2 ANQGSEA. Trimming at V came to 7 bases and at J to 6 bases, leaving 7 bases not matched to a gene.

The table lists this clone with a count of one. The chain recombines TRBV19 with TRBJ1-1; tentative D call: TRBD1 (6 bases). This CDR3 contains 15 residues. Germline V CDR1 and CDR2: LNHDA, SQIVND (reference sequence). The ends were cut back, 2 bases at V and 6 bases at J, with 16 bases in the middle. DNA of the CDR3: TGTGCCAGTAGTATAAGGGGGGGGCGCGACGCTGAAGCTTTCTTT. It is translated as CASSIRGGRDAEAFF.